The rows below give T cell receptor beta chains drawn from one sample of a study of T cells in Graves' hyperthyroidism and ophthalmopathy. Via MiXCR, TCRdb re-called the multiplex PCR reads, giving one row per CDR3 protein. This table has a few hundred thousand distinct CDR3 sequences, roughly 12% appearing once. Sequences were obtained from blood. These receptors came from a man aged 25 to 40 with Graves' hyperthyroidism that later progressed to Graves' ophthalmopathy. Both conserved end residues are part of each CDR3. Fields, in order: D gene, J gene, V gene, clone size, CDR3 DNA, CDR3 protein. The D gene is left open where the match is weak. Size is omitted from some rows. Given values are once, few, many or a class for expanded clones.

NA TRBJ2-6 TRBV19 NA TGTGCCAGTACCAAAGGGAGGCACAGTTCTGGGGCCAACGTCCTGACTTTC CASTKGRHSSGANVLTF
TRBD1 TRBJ2-3 TRBV12-3/TRBV12-4 many TGTGCCAGCATCCTCGGGACAGGTATCCCTAGCACAGATACGCAGTATTTT CASILGTGIPSTDTQYF
TRBD1 TRBJ1-5 TRBV6-6 many TGTGCCAGCAGTTACGAGGACAGGTTGGATAGCAATCAGCCCCAGCATTTT CASSYEDRLDSNQPQHF
NA TRBJ1-6 TRBV11-2 many TGTGCCAGCAGCTTGGAGCTAAATTCACCCCTCCACTTT CASSLELNSPLHF
NA TRBJ2-4 TRBV5-8 NA TGTGCCAGCAGCTTCCCAGGGGCCAAAAACATTCAGTACTTC CASSFPGAKNIQYF
NA TRBJ2-7 TRBV13 many TGTGCCAGCCCCTCTGGAATACCACGTGCCGAGCAGTACTTC CASPSGIPRAEQYF
TRBD2 TRBJ2-2 TRBV6-1 few TGTGCCAGCAGTTCGGGGGGGCCCACCGGGGAGCTGTTTTTT CASSSGGPTGELFF
NA TRBJ1-5 TRBV4-1 many TGCGCCAGCAGCCAATTTTACGGGGATAGCAATCAGCCCCAGCATTTT CASSQFYGDSNQPQHF
NA TRBJ2-7 TRBV10-3 NA TGTGCCATGAGCCAGGCCCAGGACTACGAGCAGTACTTC CAMSQAQDYEQYF
TRBD2 TRBJ2-1 TRBV28 many TGTGCCAGCAGTGGTAGCGGGCTCTGGCATGAGCAGTTCTTC CASSGSGLWHEQFF
TRBD2 TRBJ2-1 TRBV7-3 NA TGTGCCAGCAGCCCTTGGGCGGGGGGGGCCATGGGTGAGCAGTTCTTC CASSPWAGGAMGEQFF
NA TRBJ2-1 TRBV11-3 many TGTGCCAGCAGCCCCTCCATGGAGCAGTTCTTC CASSPSMEQFF
TRBD1 TRBJ1-2 TRBV15 NA TGTGCCACCAGCAGAGTCGCGGGACAGGGTTACTATGGCTACACCTTC CATSRVAGQGYYGYTF
NA TRBJ1-5 TRBV27 NA TGTGCCAGCAGTCCTCACAGGGATAATCAGCCCCAGCATTTT CASSPHRDNQPQHF
TRBD1 TRBJ1-2 TRBV25-1 few TGTGCCACCAATCGGCCGGGACAGGGGGACGGCTACACCTTC CATNRPGQGDGYTF
NA TRBJ2-5 TRBV29-1 many TGCAGCGACCAAAGTTTCCAGATTGGGACCCAGTACTTC CSDQSFQIGTQYF
NA TRBJ1-1 TRBV5-1 NA TGCGCCAGCAGCTTAGGCCGACTAGGGAGGAACACTGAAGCTTTCTTT CASSLGRLGRNTEAFF
NA TRBJ2-7 TRBV7-9 NA TGTGCCAGCAGCTTAGCGGACTCCTACACCGAGCAGTACTTC CASSLADSYTEQYF
NA TRBJ1-2 TRBV7-9 many TGTGCCAGCAGCTTAGATCCGGTTCTCCACTATGGCTACACCTTC CASSLDPVLHYGYTF
NA TRBJ1-5 TRBV7-6 few TGTGCCAGCAGCTTATGGGGCGAAGGTGGAGGCAATCAGCCCCAGCATTTT CASSLWGEGGGNQPQHF
NA TRBJ1-2 TRBV20-1 few TGCAGTCGGACAGCCGAAGCTAACTATGGCTACACCTTC CSRTAEANYGYTF
TRBD1 TRBJ1-4 TRBV7-9 many TGTGCCAGCAGCTTAATCCTAGGGGGCGGTGAAAAACTGTTTTTT CASSLILGGGEKLFF
TRBD2 TRBJ2-3 TRBV20-1 NA TGCAGTGCTAGAGATCTCCGGGGGGGGGCAGATACGCAGTATTTT CSARDLRGGADTQYF
NA TRBJ1-5 TRBV19 few TGTGCCAGTAGTATAGTTTCGGGATGGAATCAGCCCCAGCATTTT CASSIVSGWNQPQHF
NA TRBJ1-2 TRBV9 few TGTGCCAGCAGCGTCATGGGGGTATCTACTAACTATGGCTACACCTTC CASSVMGVSTNYGYTF
NA TRBJ2-2 TRBV6-2/TRBV6-3 NA TGTGCCAGCAGTCGTACAGGGAGGGGGAACACCGGGGAGCTGTTTTTT CASSRTGRGNTGELFF
NA TRBJ1-2 TRBV12-3/TRBV12-4 many TGTGCCAGCAGTTTAGTCGACAGAGCTAACTATGGCTACACCTTC CASSLVDRANYGYTF
NA TRBJ2-5 TRBV5-6 many TGTGCCAGCAGCTTGCCAGGGAGGGAGACCCAGTACTTC CASSLPGRETQYF
NA TRBJ1-4 TRBV20-1 NA TGCAGTGCTAGAGAGCATACAGGGCTGTCTGAACTGTTTTTT CSAREHTGLSELFF
NA TRBJ1-6 TRBV11-2 many TGTGCCAGCAGCTTAGACCCAGGGGCATGGAATTCACCCCTCCACTTT CASSLDPGAWNSPLHF
NA TRBJ1-4 TRBV28 many TGTGCCAGTATTTCGGGAACTAATGAAAAACTGTTTTTT CASISGTNEKLFF
NA TRBJ2-7 TRBV29-1 few TGCAGCTTCGCCGGGGAAACCGAGCAGTACTTC CSFAGETEQYF
NA TRBJ2-7 TRBV6-1 few TGTGCCAGCAGTGAAGGGGTAGGATCCTACGAGCAGTACTTC CASSEGVGSYEQYF
NA TRBJ2-5 TRBV7-6 NA TGTGCCAGCAGCGGCGGGGGACAGAGAGAGACCCAGTACTTC CASSGGGQRETQYF
NA TRBJ2-2 TRBV29-1 NA TGCAGCGTTGAAGATCTAATCACCGGGGAGCTGTTTTTT CSVEDLITGELFF
TRBD1 TRBJ1-4 TRBV7-2 many TGTGCCAGCCAGACCAGACAGGGGGAAAAACTGTTTTTT CASQTRQGEKLFF
NA TRBJ1-3 TRBV28 few TGTGCCAGCTGGACCTCGAGCTCTGGAAACACCATATATTTT CASWTSSSGNTIYF
NA TRBJ1-2 TRBV12-3/TRBV12-4 many TGTGCCAGCAGTTTGACAGGCCCCGGGGACTATGGCTACACCTTC CASSLTGPGDYGYTF
NA TRBJ2-3 TRBV7-2 few TGTGCCAGCAGCTTCCAACAGGGAGATACGCAGTATTTT CASSFQQGDTQYF
NA TRBJ2-5 TRBV11-3 NA TGTGCCAGTTCGGGGGCGCGAGAGACCCAGTACTTC CASSGARETQYF
TRBD2 TRBJ2-1 TRBV7-8 many TGTGCCAGCAGCTTAGGACTAGCGGGGGGTACGAATGAGCAGTTCTTC CASSLGLAGGTNEQFF
NA TRBJ1-3 TRBV29-1 many TGCAGCGTTGCCCGGGGACGGGCCTCTGGAAACACCATATATTTT CSVARGRASGNTIYF
NA TRBJ1-4 TRBV11-2 few TGTGCCAGCAGCCCCCTGGGGGGGATAGGGGAAAAACTGTTTTTT CASSPLGGIGEKLFF
NA TRBJ2-3 TRBV7-9 many TGTGCCAGCAGCTTAGGCAGGACTTTCACCATAAACACAGATACGCAGTATTTT CASSLGRTFTINTDTQYF
NA TRBJ1-2 TRBV12-5 NA TGTGCTAGTGGACAGGGAAGAGGCTACACCTTC CASGQGRGYTF
NA TRBJ1-1 TRBV9 once TGTGCCAGCAGCGAGGGGGTAGTTGGGTACACTGAAGCTTTCTTT CASSEGVVGYTEAFF
TRBD1 TRBJ2-1 TRBV30 NA TGTGCCTGGAGTGTTTCTAGGGGGCCCCGATTCATTGGTGAGCAGTTCTTC CAWSVSRGPRFIGEQFF
TRBD2 TRBJ2-1 TRBV6-1 many TGTGCCAGCAGAGCAATAGCGGGGAGCGAGCAGTTCTTC CASRAIAGSEQFF
TRBD2 TRBJ2-1 TRBV30 NA TGTGCCTGGAGTGTCCAGCGGGGCTCCTACAATGAGCAGTTCTTC CAWSVQRGSYNEQFF
NA TRBJ1-2 TRBV5-1 few TGCGCCAGCAGCCTGGGTCTAGAATATGGCTACACCTTC CASSLGLEYGYTF
NA TRBJ1-1 TRBV12-3/TRBV12-4 many TGTGCCAGCAGAAGGGGGATCATGAACACTGAAGCTTTCTTT CASRRGIMNTEAFF
TRBD2 TRBJ2-5 TRBV5-1 NA TGCGCCAGCAGAACCGGGACTAGCGGGGGATTCCAAGAGACCCAGTACTTC CASRTGTSGGFQETQYF
NA TRBJ1-6 TRBV11-2 many TGTGCCAGCAGCTTAGGTATCGGCAGGGGCCCCTCACCCCTCCACTTT CASSLGIGRGPSPLHF
NA TRBJ2-5 TRBV27 many TGTGCCAGCAGACCCCCGGGGAGTAGGGTCCAAGAGACCCAGTACTTC CASRPPGSRVQETQYF
TRBD2 TRBJ2-3 TRBV28 many TGTGCCAGCAGCGTACCCCCAGCTAGCGGGGGAGATACGCAGTATTTT CASSVPPASGGDTQYF